This entry lists 12 T cell receptor beta chains sequenced from one sample in a study of cytomegalovirus exposure and HLA in healthy donors. Researchers ran the PCR with 60 Vbeta and 13 Jbeta primers. Clones were read by immunoSEQ multiplex PCR, and TCRdb kept only the in-frame ones, dropping some. In the table there are 180,000 or so clones, under 90% of which are singletons. The sequenced material came from PBMCs. These receptors all stem from a male donor in good health and CMV-seronegative.

The chain employs TRBV5-4 and TRBJ2-7; TRBD2 agrees at 8 bases. Germline V gives CDR1 SGHNT, CDR2 YYREEE (reference sequence). V dropped 2 bases and J dropped 3; count of bases not matched to a gene: 4. The CDR3 contains 14 residues. The chain's CDR3 is CASSLSTSGYEQYF. CDR3 in DNA: TGTGCCAGCAGCTTATCTACTAGCGGCTACGAGCAGTACTTC. The full variable domain, completed using reference TRBV5-4 and TRBJ2-7, is ETGVTQSPTHLIKTRGQQVTLRCSSQSGHNTVSWYQQALGQGPQFIFQYYREEENGRGNFPPRFSGLQFPNYSSELNVNALELDDSALYLCASSLSTSGYEQYFGPGTRLTVT.

The chain links TRBV11-2 to TRBJ2-7; D remains ambiguous. The length of the CDR3 is 16 residues. Trimming took off 4 bases at V and 5 bases at J, with 21 bases between the two ends. Per germline, CDR1 SGHAT and CDR2 FQNNGV. CDR3 residues: CASSSRLADLLNEQYF. CDR3 sequence (DNA): TGTGCCAGCAGCTCCCGTCTGGCGGATTTACTCAACGAGCAGTACTTC.

The genes are TRBV12-5 and TRBJ1-5; 7 bases are shared with TRBD1. There are 18 residues in the CDR3. Germline lookup yields CDR1 LGHNT and CDR2 FRNRAP. V shed 0 bases, J shed 6 bases, and the junction held 14 bases outside the gene matches. The CDR3 DNA reads as TGTGCTAGTGGTTTGGTACTAAAGGGCAGGGGGACCGGTCAGCCCCAGCATTTT. It translates to CASGLVLKGRGTGQPQHF.

The sample holds a few counts of this clone. The same CDR3 is also encoded by other DNA sequences in this sample. The V and J genes are TRBV11-2 and TRBJ1-1; no firm D call. CDR1 and CDR2 (germline): SGHAT, FQNNGV. V lost 1 base, J lost 1 base, and 4 bases lay in between. The CDR3 is made up of 13 amino acids. The CDR3 nucleotides read TGTGCCAGCAGCTTAGGTCAGAACACTGAAGCTTTCTTT. It specifies CASSLGQNTEAFF.

The chain recombines TRBV19 with TRBJ1-1; tentatively, D is TRBD1 (6 bases). With 4 bases removed from V and 7 bases from J, the gap between germline ends came to 10 bases. Germline V gene data show CDR1 as LNHDA and CDR2 as SQIVND (reference sequence). The CDR3 has 12 amino acids. This CDR3 is CASSSDRLEAFF. CDR3 nucleotide sequence: TGTGCCAGTAGTAGCGACAGGCTTGAAGCTTTCTTT.

The chain links TRBV6-1 to TRBJ2-7, with a possible D match to TRBD2 (8 bases). Trimming cost V 2 bases and J 4 bases, with 15 bases left between them. CDR1 is MNHNS, CDR2 SASEGT, per germline. The CDR3 extends over 15 amino acids. The CDR3 bases are TGTGCCAGCAGTGAAACGGGAGGGGGCAAGTACGAGCAGTACTTC. This sequence encodes CASSETGGGKYEQYF.

The chain combines TRBV11-3 with TRBJ2-3; D might be TRBD2 (6 bases). V dropped 5 bases and J dropped 0 bases, with 18 bases sitting between them. There are 17 residues in the CDR3. Germline values: CDR1 SGHNT, CDR2 YENEEA. The chain's CDR3 is CASSRGILPSSTDTQYF. In DNA, the CDR3 is TGTGCCAGCAGCCGGGGGATCCTCCCCTCTAGCACAGATACGCAGTATTTT.

The genes are TRBV6-1 and TRBJ2-7; D is possibly TRBD1 (5 bases). The germline V gene has CDR1 MNHNS and CDR2 SASEGT. V lost 0 bases and J 6 bases, leaving 12 bases between the germline ends. This CDR3 has 14 residues. CDR3 sequence (DNA): TGTGCCAGCAGTGAAGCAACAGGTCTCCTCGAGCAGTACTTC. Its translation: CASSEATGLLEQYF.

This chain joins TRBV7-9 and TRBJ1-2; no definite D call. The CDR3 runs to 15 residues. Germline CDR1 reads SEHNR; CDR2 reads FQNEAQ (reference sequence). Trimming took 3 bases from V and 6 from J, leaving 17 bases between them. CDR3 bases: TGTGCCAGCAGCTTTCCCCACAGAGGGAACCATGGCTACACCTTC. It codes for CASSFPHRGNHGYTF. Complete variable domain (other parts from reference TRBV7-9 and TRBJ1-2): DTGVSQNPRHKITKRGQNVTFRCDPISEHNRLYWYRQTLGQGPEFLTYFQNEAQLEKSRLLSDRFSAERPKGSFSTLEIQRTEQGDSAMYLCASSFPHRGNHGYTFGSGTRLTVV.

This chain connects TRBV5-1 to TRBJ2-4; 7 bases are a match to TRBD2. The CDR3 extends over 14 amino acids. CDR1 is SGHRS, CDR2 YFSETQ, per germline. Losses at the gene ends were 4 bases for V and 7 bases for J; bases not matched to a gene: 8. CDR3 sequence: CASSRLGGTNIQYF. The CDR3 DNA sequence: TGCGCCAGCAGCAGACTGGGGGGGACGAACATTCAGTACTTC.

The chain is built from TRBV5-6 and TRBJ2-7; D may be TRBD2 (5 bases). V lost 2 bases to trimming and J lost 6 bases, with 6 bases between them. Germline V gene sequence: CDR1 SGHDT, CDR2 YYEEEE. This CDR3 has 11 residues. CDR3 sequence: CASSFTSEQYF. The CDR3 DNA reads as TGTGCCAGCAGCTTTACTAGCGAGCAGTACTTC.

The rearrangement uses TRBV27 and TRBJ2-7, with D tentatively TRBD1 (5 bases). This CDR3 is 15 amino acids long. The V gene's germline CDR1 is MNHEY and CDR2 SMNVEV (reference sequence). Trimming pared 5 bases from V and 2 bases from J, leaving 16 bases between. CDR3 protein: CASSPPFRATYEQYF. CDR3 nucleotides: TGTGCCAGCAGTCCCCCGTTCAGGGCTACCTACGAGCAGTACTTC.